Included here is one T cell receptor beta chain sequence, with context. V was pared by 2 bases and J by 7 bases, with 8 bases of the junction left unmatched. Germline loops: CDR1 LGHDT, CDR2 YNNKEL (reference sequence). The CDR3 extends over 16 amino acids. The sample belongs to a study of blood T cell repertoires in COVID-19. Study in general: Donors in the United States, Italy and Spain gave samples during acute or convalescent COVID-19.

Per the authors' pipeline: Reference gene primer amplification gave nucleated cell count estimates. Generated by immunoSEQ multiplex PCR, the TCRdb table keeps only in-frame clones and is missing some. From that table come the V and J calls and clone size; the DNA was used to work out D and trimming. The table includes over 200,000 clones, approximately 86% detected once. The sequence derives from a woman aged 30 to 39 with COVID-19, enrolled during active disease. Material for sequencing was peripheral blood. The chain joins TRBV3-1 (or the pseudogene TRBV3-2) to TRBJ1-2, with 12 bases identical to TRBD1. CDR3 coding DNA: TGTGCCAGCAGCCAATTAACGGGACAGGGGGCGTCTGGCTACACCTTC. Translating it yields CASSQLTGQGASGYTF.